These 8 T cell receptor beta chains were all obtained from the same sample, sequenced in a study of T cells in Graves' hyperthyroidism and ophthalmopathy. Amplified TCR beta CDR3 regions derived from RNA transcripts. Primed by the HTBI set, a first-round RT-PCR was run on the TCR CDR3. TCRdb re-derived calls from the multiplex PCR reads in MiXCR, one entry per CDR3 protein. Seen here are 300,000 to 400,000 distinct CDR3 sequences, 13% to 15% observed once, and the top ten hold 15% to 20%. Source material: blood. These receptors were obtained from a woman in her twenties or thirties with Graves' ophthalmopathy.

This clonotype was counted many times. The chain links TRBV11-2 to TRBJ1-2; D ambiguous. Per germline, CDR1 SGHAT and CDR2 FQNNGV. This CDR3 contains 13 residues. Trimming stripped 5 bases from V and 5 bases from J, with 12 bases between. CDR3 in DNA: TGTGCCAGCAGCCAACGTACACTTTATGGCTACACCTTC. Its protein product is CASSQRTLYGYTF.

This clonotype was seen once. The V gene is TRBV20-1, the J gene TRBJ1-5, with TRBD1 as a possible D gene (5 bases). V lost 0 bases, J lost 4 bases, and 7 bases lay in between. The CDR3 is made up of 13 amino acids. Germline loops: CDR1 DFQATT, CDR2 SNEGSKA (reference sequence). In DNA form, the CDR3 reads TGCAGTGCTAGAGATCGGGGGAATCAGCCCCAGCATTTT. It translates to CSARDRGNQPQHF.

This clonotype showed up many times. The chain carries TRBV7-3 and TRBJ2-7; D is unresolved. This CDR3 contains 15 residues. The germline V and J ends were trimmed by 2 bases and 0 bases, with 11 bases remaining between them. CDR1 is SGHTA, CDR2 FQGTGA, per germline. CDR3 coding DNA: TGTGCCAGCAGCTTAGAGGTGGGCAACTCCTACGAGCAGTACTTC. Its protein product is CASSLEVGNSYEQYF.

The CDR3 DNA reads as TGCGCCAGCAGCTTGAATTTAGATTCAAGCTACACCTTC. This codes for CASSLNLDSSYTF. This chain joins TRBV5-1 and TRBJ1-2; no reliable D call. Trimming pared 1 base from V and 9 bases from J, leaving 13 bases between. The CDR3 length is 13 residues. In germline, CDR1 is SGHRS, CDR2 YFSETQ. Full variable domain (rest looked up from reference TRBV5-1 and TRBJ1-2): KAGVTQTPRYLIKTRGQQVTLSCSPISGHRSVSWYQQTPGQGLQFLFEYFSETQRNKGNFPGRFSGRQFSNSRSEMNVSTLELGDSALYLCASSLNLDSSYTFGSGTRLTVV.

The chain is built from TRBV6-1 and TRBJ2-5, with D possibly being TRBD1 or TRBD2 (6 bases each). CDR3 length: 14 residues. Germline assignment: CDR1 MNHNS and CDR2 SASEGT. V shed 1 base and J shed 1 base, with 7 bases lying between them. CDR3 protein: CASSEGGAQETQYF. DNA of the CDR3: TGTGCCAGCAGTGAAGGGGGGGCCCAAGAGACCCAGTACTTC.

Concerning this clonotype itself: A read error may explain this, as a much larger clone is one base away. The genes are TRBV20-1 and TRBJ2-2, with 8 bases lining up with TRBD1. The germline V gene encodes CDR1 DFQATT and CDR2 SNEGSKA (reference sequence). The CDR3 length is 15 residues. The DNA of the CDR3 is TGCGGTGCGGACGGACAGGGTGGGAACACCGGGGAGCTGTTTTTT. Translation gives CGADGQGGNTGELFF.

This clonotype was seen many times. The genes are TRBV12-3 or TRBV12-4 and TRBJ2-7; D is undetermined. This CDR3 has 16 amino acids. Between the trimmed V and J ends, which lost 6 bases and 3 bases, there was a span of 21 bases. The CDR3 here is CASSPNGLWSDYEQYF. CDR3 bases: TGTGCCAGCAGCCCGAATGGCCTGTGGAGTGACTACGAGCAGTACTTC.

In this sample, this clonotype turned up many times. The chain combines TRBV3-1 with TRBJ2-3; TRBD1 might be the D (5 bases). V was clipped by 6 bases and J by 5 bases, with 9 bases between them. Germline V CDR1 and CDR2: LGHDT, YNNKEL (reference sequence). This CDR3 region has 12 residues. CDR3 amino acids: CASRGQVDTQYF. CDR3 DNA sequence: TGTGCCAGCAGGGGGCAGGTAGATACGCAGTATTTT.